This passage covers 26 T cell receptor beta chains from one sample sequenced in a study of Ad26.COV2.S vaccination and SARS-CoV-2 variants. Sequencing used immunoSEQ multiplex PCR; TCRdb keeps in-frame clones, though not all of them. In the table there are 240,000 or so clones, approximately 88% of which are singletons. Described treatment: 19 received Ad26.COV2.S at low or high dose, single or two shots; about 5 received placebo; per-sample allocation not given. Specimen acquisition occurred on day 63 following the initial vaccine or placebo injection. Sequencing was performed on peripheral blood, taken in a trial of Ad26.COV2.S vaccine versus placebo. Receptors were obtained from a person between 18 and 65 years old who received the Ad26.COV2.S COVID-19 vaccine or a placebo.

The chain couples TRBV13 to TRBJ2-7; D perhaps matches TRBD2 (6 bases). The length of the CDR3 is 14 residues. Germline loops: CDR1 PRHDT, CDR2 FYEKMQ (reference sequence). Trimming removed 4 bases at V and 8 bases at J, with 18 bases between. In DNA, the CDR3 is TGTGCCAGCAGCTCCGGGAGAAGGGGCAGACAGCAGTACTTC. This gives the protein CASSSGRRGRQQYF. Filled out from reference TRBV13 and TRBJ2-7, the complete variable domain reads AAGVIQSPRHLIKEKRETATLKCYPIPRHDTVYWYQQGPGQDPQFLISFYEKMQSDKGSIPDRFSAQQFSDYHSELNMSSLELGDSALYFCASSSGRRGRQQYFGPGTRLTVT.

This clone came up once. The CDR3 is CASSPWGQPYNEQFF. The CDR3, as DNA: TGTGCCAGCAGTCCATGGGGACAGCCATACAATGAGCAGTTCTTC. The genes are TRBV27 and TRBJ2-1; 7 nucleotides line up with TRBD1. The CDR3 covers 15 residues. Germline values: CDR1 MNHEY, CDR2 SMNVEV (reference sequence). V dropped 5 bases and J dropped 4; count of bases not matched to a gene: 8.

This CDR3 is CASSSRNEQFF. DNA of the CDR3: TGTGCCAGCAGTTCTAGGAATGAGCAGTTCTTC. The chain joins TRBV28 to TRBJ2-1, with no clear D. The ends were cut back, 4 bases at V and 7 bases at J, with 5 bases in the middle. The CDR3 is 11 amino acids. Germline CDR1 and CDR2: MDHEN and SYDVKM.

J is TRBJ2-7 and V is TRBV29-1; 11 bases map to TRBD1. CDR1 is SQVTM and CDR2 is ANQGSEA in the germline V gene. The CDR3 is 12 residues long. Trimming removed 7 bases from V and 7 bases from J; junction bases left unmatched: 6. The CDR3 nucleotides read TGCAGCGCCGGACAGGGGGCGGGGGAGCAGTACTTC. This sequence encodes CSAGQGAGEQYF.

The chain uses TRBV2 and TRBJ1-6, with D perhaps TRBD1 (5 bases). The length of the CDR3 is 12 residues. V lost 7 bases, J lost 11 bases, and 12 bases lay in between. Germline loops: CDR1 SNHLY, CDR2 FYNNEI. CDR3 region: CASKAGRAPLHF. The CDR3 DNA reads as TGTGCCAGCAAAGCAGGGCGGGCACCCCTCCACTTT.

The V and J genes are TRBV10-1 and TRBJ1-2; 12 nucleotides align to TRBD1. Germline V gene data show CDR1 as WNHNN and CDR2 as SYGVQD (reference sequence). Trimming at V came to 2 bases and at J to 8 bases, leaving 6 bases not matched to a gene. This CDR3 region has 15 residues. CDR3 nucleotide sequence: TGCGCCAGCAGTGAGCCGGGACAGGGGGCGTTGGGCTACACCTTC. Its protein is CASSEPGQGALGYTF.

V usage is TRBV24-1 and J usage is TRBJ2-3; maybe TRBD1 (6 bases). Trimming removed 3 bases at V and 6 bases at J, with 12 bases between. The CDR3 extends over 14 amino acids. In germline, CDR1 is KGHDR, CDR2 SFDVKD. The CDR3 loop is CATSDDLDRDTQYF. CDR3 bases: TGTGCCACCAGTGATGACCTTGACAGGGATACGCAGTATTTT.

The rearrangement links TRBV28 to TRBJ2-2, with D perhaps matching TRBD2 (5 bases). The ends were cut back, 6 bases at V and 3 bases at J, with 5 bases in the middle. Per the germline V gene, CDR1 is MDHEN and CDR2 is SYDVKM. CDR3 length: 12 residues. CDR3 nucleotide sequence: TGTGCCAGCAGGGAGGACACCGGGGAGCTGTTTTTT. This gives the protein CASREDTGELFF.

The rearrangement joins TRBV7-2 to TRBJ1-2; TRBD1 matches at 7 bases. Looked up from germline, CDR1 is SGHTA and CDR2 is FQGNSA. This CDR3 is built from 14 residues. The junction had 3 bases not matched to a gene; V was cut back by 3 bases and J by 2 bases. The CDR3 sequence: CASSLDRFNYGYTF. CDR3 DNA sequence: TGTGCCAGCAGCTTGGACAGGTTCAACTATGGCTACACCTTC.

This sequence joins TRBV30 and TRBJ1-4; D unclear. Germline lookup yields CDR1 GTSNPN and CDR2 SVGIG (reference sequence). With 3 bases removed from V and 3 bases from J, the gap between germline ends came to 11 bases. CDR3 length: 14 amino acids. The CDR3 nucleotides read TGTGCCTGGAGCCACGGGAGTTCTAATGAAAAACTGTTTTTT. Translating it yields CAWSHGSSNEKLFF. The full variable domain, in which reference TRBV30 and TRBJ1-4 provide the parts outside the CDR3, is SQTIHQWPATLVQPVGSPLSLECTVEGTSNPNLYWYRQAAGRGLQLLFYSVGIGQISSEVPQNLSASRPQDRQFILSSKKLLLSDSGFYLCAWSHGSSNEKLFFGSGTQLSVL.

V usage is TRBV7-2 and J usage is TRBJ1-2, with D unresolved. Trimming stripped 5 bases from V and 8 bases from J, with 9 bases between. The CDR3 loop spans 11 amino acids. Looked up from germline, CDR1 is SGHTA and CDR2 is FQGNSA. DNA of the CDR3: TGTGCCAGCAGCACCCTTGGGGGCTACACCTTC. Protein: CASSTLGGYTF.

This clone has just one count. V gene TRBV7-9 combines with J gene TRBJ2-3, with 7 bases matching TRBD2. With 5 bases clipped from V and 9 bases from J, the junction kept 5 bases outside the gene matches. This CDR3 spans 12 amino acids. The germline gives CDR1 SEHNR, CDR2 FQNEAQ (reference sequence). The CDR3 DNA is TGTGCCAGCAGCGCGGGAGCCCCAACGCAGTATTTT. This encodes CASSAGAPTQYF.

This chain uses TRBV11-2 with TRBJ2-4; D possibly corresponds to TRBD2 (6 bases). The V gene's germline CDR1 is SGHAT and CDR2 FQNNGV. The CDR3 is made up of 15 amino acids. V was shortened by 1 base and J by 2 bases, with 9 bases between the two germline ends. The CDR3 here is CASSLVRGSKNIQYF. The CDR3 DNA follows: TGTGCCAGCAGCTTAGTTCGGGGGTCCAAAAACATTCAGTACTTC.

This chain connects TRBV6-2 or TRBV6-3 to TRBJ1-2; D is possibly TRBD1 (6 bases). Germline assignment: CDR1 MNHEY and CDR2 SVGEGT. Trimming shortened V by 2 bases and J by 4 bases, and 14 bases separated the two germline ends. CDR3 length equals 15 residues. The CDR3: CASSYADRRSYGYTF. As DNA, the CDR3 is TGTGCCAGCAGTTACGCGGACAGAAGAAGCTATGGCTACACCTTC.

The rearrangement joins TRBV5-1 to TRBJ2-5, with a tentative D call TRBD2 (6 bases). Germline loops: CDR1 SGHRS, CDR2 YFSETQ. V was cut by 4 bases and J by 1 base, with 14 bases left in between. The CDR3 has 15 residues. The CDR3 loop reads CASSGGTLGQETQYF. The DNA for the CDR3 is TGCGCCAGCAGCGGCGGGACTCTGGGCCAAGAGACCCAGTACTTC.

The chain carries TRBV28 and TRBJ1-2; perhaps TRBD1 as D (6 bases). This CDR3 is built from 14 residues. Germline loops: CDR1 MDHEN, CDR2 SYDVKM. V lost 7 bases to trimming and J lost 2 bases, with 14 bases between them. The CDR3: CASKAFDRNYGYTF. CDR3 nucleotides: TGTGCCAGCAAAGCGTTCGACAGGAACTATGGCTACACCTTC.

V usage is TRBV6-1 and J usage is TRBJ2-7; D might be TRBD1 (6 bases). The V gene lost 1 base and the J gene lost 1 base, with 11 bases spanning the gap. Germline V gene sequence: CDR1 MNHNS, CDR2 SASEGT. This CDR3 spans 15 amino acids. The CDR3 region is CASSEGGTKSYEQYF. The CDR3 nucleotides read TGTGCCAGCAGTGAAGGAGGGACAAAATCCTACGAGCAGTACTTC.

The chain has TRBV9 and TRBJ2-1; 8 nucleotides align to TRBD2. V was clipped by 1 base and J by 6 bases; unmatched bases: 6. The CDR3 is 15 amino acids. Germline V gene lookup returns CDR1 SGDLS and CDR2 YYNGEE. In nucleotides, the CDR3 is TGTGCCAGCAGCGTAACGGGACTAGTGTCCAATGAGCAGTTCTTC. It is translated as CASSVTGLVSNEQFF.

V gene TRBV11-1 combines with J gene TRBJ1-1; D call uncertain. Germline V gives CDR1 SGHAT, CDR2 FQDESV (reference sequence). V dropped 5 bases and J dropped 4 bases, with 8 bases sitting between them. CDR3 size: 12 residues. The CDR3 is CASSQQGTEAFF. The CDR3 nucleotides read TGTGCCAGCAGCCAACAAGGCACTGAAGCTTTCTTT.

J is TRBJ1-3 and V is TRBV6-5, with TRBD1 matching 11 bases. Germline CDR1 and CDR2: MNHEY and SVGAGI. The CDR3 extends over 15 amino acids. The J segment lost 3 bases and the V segment lost 11 bases, leaving 9 bases of the junction unmatched. The CDR3 is CASTPGTGGGNTIYF. The CDR3 region has the DNA TGTGCCTCCACTCCCGGGACAGGGGGTGGAAACACCATATATTTT.

The table lists this clone with a count of one. V gene TRBV6-1 combines with J gene TRBJ1-3, with D possibly matching TRBD1 (6 bases). CDR1 is MNHNS, CDR2 SASEGT, per germline. V was pared by 2 bases and J by 0 bases, with 11 bases between. This CDR3 comprises 16 residues. This chain's CDR3 is CASSEITGPSGNTIYF. DNA for the CDR3: TGTGCCAGCAGTGAAATCACAGGGCCCTCTGGAAACACCATATATTTT.

This chain links TRBV5-4 with TRBJ2-2, with 9 bases that match TRBD2. V lost 4 bases, J lost 3 bases, and 10 bases stayed unmatched. The CDR3 covers 17 residues. Germline values: CDR1 SGHNT, CDR2 YYREEE (reference sequence). The CDR3 nucleotides are TGTGCCAGCAGCCCCAGTAGCGGGAGAATTGACACCGGGGAGCTGTTTTTT. Translated: CASSPSSGRIDTGELFF.

The gene calls are TRBV20-1 and TRBJ2-7; 8 nucleotides match TRBD1. Germline V gene data show CDR1 as DFQATT and CDR2 as SNEGSKA (reference sequence). The CDR3 consists of 10 residues. Unmatched junction bases numbered 1, after V lost 5 bases and J lost 7 bases. The CDR3 coding sequence is TGCAGTGCTGGGGACAGGGAGCAGTACTTC. Protein: CSAGDREQYF.

As concerns this clone: At the DNA level, this CDR3 is encoded by other sequences in the same sample as well. CDR3: CASSVSTDTQYF. Written as DNA, the CDR3 is TGTGCCAGCAGCGTCTCCACAGATACGCAGTATTTT. The chain carries TRBV9 and TRBJ2-3; D ambiguous. This CDR3 is built from 12 residues. Germline assignment: CDR1 SGDLS and CDR2 YYNGEE. Trimming removed 2 bases from V and 2 bases from J, with 3 bases in between.

This chain connects TRBV11-3 to TRBJ2-3, with 8 bases identical to TRBD2. CDR1 is SGHNT, CDR2 YENEEA, per germline. The J segment lost 6 bases and the V segment lost 0 bases, leaving 5 bases of the junction unmatched. There are 15 residues in the CDR3. CDR3 nucleotide sequence: TGTGCCAGCAGCTTAGATGGGGTAGCGGGGGATACGCAGTATTTT. Translating it yields CASSLDGVAGDTQYF.

The V call is TRBV7-9, the J call TRBJ2-7; 7 nucleotides agree with TRBD2. CDR3 length: 14 amino acids. Germline CDR1 is SEHNR and CDR2 is FQNEAQ (reference sequence). The V gene end was trimmed by 3 bases and the J gene end by 3 bases; junction bases not matched to a gene: 5. The CDR3 DNA reads as TGTGCCAGCAGCTTGGGAGGGCGTCACTACGAGCAGTACTTC. This encodes CASSLGGRHYEQYF. Filled out from reference TRBV7-9 and TRBJ2-7, the complete variable domain reads DTGVSQNPRHKITKRGQNVTFRCDPISEHNRLYWYRQTLGQGPEFLTYFQNEAQLEKSRLLSDRFSAERPKGSFSTLEIQRTEQGDSAMYLCASSLGGRHYEQYFGPGTRLTVT.